The 30 T cell receptor beta chains reported below all come from one sample, sequenced in a study of Ad26.COV2.S vaccination and SARS-CoV-2 variants. Described treatment: around 19 received Ad26.COV2.S at low or high dose, single or two shots; several received placebo; per-sample allocation not given. Day 63 after the first injection of vaccine or placebo was the sampling time. TCRdb's table, derived via immunoSEQ multiplex PCR, lists solely in-frame clones and lacks some. The profile covers about 400,000 clones, with 88% appearing a single time and 3.6% taken by the ten largest. Sequencing was performed on peripheral blood, taken in a trial of Ad26.COV2.S vaccine versus placebo. These receptor sequences come from a person aged 18-65 years who received the Ad26.COV2.S COVID-19 vaccine or a placebo.

The chain links TRBV19 to TRBJ1-2; 8 bases agree with TRBD1. The CDR3 runs 16 residues. Germline trimming cut 3 bases from V and 6 bases from J; bases unmatched to any gene: 12. Germline CDR1 LNHDA, CDR2 SQIVND (reference sequence). DNA of the CDR3: TGTGCCAGTAGTATGGGAAGCAGGGGGCTTGGCCATGGCTACACCTTC. It encodes CASSMGSRGLGHGYTF.

DNA for the CDR3: TGTGCCAGCAGTGACGTAGGGGGCGGGGATCGACGTGGCTACACCTTC. Translating gives CASSDVGGGDRRGYTF. This chain joins TRBV6-7 and TRBJ1-2; 7 nucleotides align to TRBD1. TRBV6-7 is known as an ORF, though its function is uncertain. CDR3 length: 16 amino acids. V dropped 5 bases and J dropped 7; count of bases not matched to a gene: 16.

This chain connects TRBV24-1 to TRBJ2-3; 11 positions match TRBD2. The junction had 7 bases not matched to a gene; V was cut back by 4 bases and J by 5 bases. CDR1 and CDR2 (germline): KGHDR, SFDVKD. The CDR3 loop spans 16 amino acids. CDR3 sequence: CATSDPSGGREDTQYF. CDR3 DNA: TGTGCCACCAGTGACCCTAGCGGGGGGCGAGAAGATACGCAGTATTTT.

CDR3 coding DNA: TGTGCCAGCAGGTGGGGTACGACAGGAGCAGATACGCAGTATTTT. Translated: CASRWGTTGADTQYF. The chain links TRBV7-8 to TRBJ2-3; D might be TRBD1 (6 bases). Trimming took 6 bases from V and 4 from J, leaving 17 bases between them. Germline V gene lookup returns CDR1 SGHVS and CDR2 FQNEAQ. The CDR3 sequence is 15 residues long. The full variable domain, in which reference TRBV7-8 and TRBJ2-3 provide the parts outside the CDR3, is GAGVSQSPRYKVAKRGQDVALRCDPISGHVSLFWYQQALGQGPEFLTYFQNEAQLDKSGLPSDRFFAERPEGSVSTLKIQRTQQEDSAVYLCASRWGTTGADTQYFGPGTRLTVL.

This chain connects TRBV5-8 to TRBJ1-2; D may be TRBD1 (5 bases). The ends were cut back, 0 bases at V and 5 bases at J, with 14 bases in the middle. CDR3 length: 15 residues. The germline V gene has CDR1 SGHTS and CDR2 YDEGEE. CDR3 region: CASSLEVAGQYGYTF. CDR3 DNA sequence: TGTGCCAGCAGCTTGGAAGTTGCAGGACAATATGGCTACACCTTC. Filled out from reference TRBV5-8 and TRBJ1-2, the complete variable domain reads EAGVTQSPTHLIKTRGQQATLRCSPISGHTSVYWYQQALGLGLQFLLWYDEGEERNRGNFPPRFSGRQFPNYSSELNVNALELEDSALYLCASSLEVAGQYGYTFGSGTRLTVV.

This rearrangement joins TRBV4-1 to TRBJ1-6; 7 bases are shared with TRBD1. V dropped 1 base and J dropped 6; count of bases not matched to a gene: 6. The CDR3 runs to 16 residues. Germline assignment: CDR1 MGHRA and CDR2 YSYEKL. In DNA, the CDR3 is TGCGCCAGCAGCCAAGCACAGGGGTACGGTAATTCACCCCTCCACTTT. As protein: CASSQAQGYGNSPLHF.

This clone was picked up one time. The chain employs TRBV2 and TRBJ1-4; TRBD1 might be the D (6 bases). V lost 6 bases, J lost 0 bases, and 14 bases lay in between. This CDR3 has 16 residues. Germline V gene sequence: CDR1 SNHLY, CDR2 FYNNEI. The CDR3 DNA is TGTGCCAGCAGCGACAGGAAGCCTGCAACTAATGAAAAACTGTTTTTT. It specifies CASSDRKPATNEKLFF.

The chain couples TRBV10-1 to TRBJ2-7; 8 nucleotides align to TRBD1. The CDR3 contains 15 residues. Unmatched junction bases numbered 3, after V lost 0 bases and J lost 2 bases. CDR1 is WNHNN, CDR2 SYGVQD, per germline (reference sequence). Here the CDR3 DNA reads TGCGCCAGCAGTGAGTCGACAGGGGTGGCCTACGAGCAGTACTTC. Translated: CASSESTGVAYEQYF.

This chain joins TRBV11-2 and TRBJ1-1; maybe TRBD1 (5 bases). The V end was cut by 5 bases, the J end by 4 bases, with 14 bases between. The CDR3 extends over 14 amino acids. Looked up from germline, CDR1 is SGHAT and CDR2 is FQNNGV. The CDR3 here is CASSTQTGGTEAFF. The CDR3 DNA follows: TGTGCCAGCAGCACCCAGACCGGGGGCACTGAAGCTTTCTTT.

The chain couples TRBV12-3 or TRBV12-4 to TRBJ2-7, with 7 bases that match TRBD1. V lost 5 bases, J lost 6 bases, and 4 bases stayed unmatched. The CDR3 runs 12 residues. The CDR3 here is CASSVWTGEQYF. DNA of the CDR3: TGTGCCAGCAGTGTCTGGACAGGCGAGCAGTACTTC.

This clone was seen a handful of times. This chain links TRBV30 with TRBJ1-6, with TRBD1 as a possible D gene (5 bases). Germline CDR1 reads GTSNPN; CDR2 reads SVGIG (reference sequence). This CDR3 spans 16 amino acids. The V and J ends lost 1 base and 0 bases respectively, with 10 bases between them. The CDR3: CAWSAQGSSYNSPLHF. In nucleotides, the CDR3 is TGTGCCTGGAGTGCCCAGGGCAGCTCCTATAATTCACCCCTCCACTTT.

The chain recombines TRBV5-6 with TRBJ2-3, with 11 bases that match TRBD2. The CDR3 covers 17 residues. Germline V gene lookup returns CDR1 SGHDT and CDR2 YYEEEE. Losses at the gene ends were 4 bases for V and 3 bases for J; bases not matched to a gene: 10. CDR3 nucleotides: TGTGCCAGCAGCCAGGGACTAGCGGTTAGTTGGACAGATACGCAGTATTTT. Translated: CASSQGLAVSWTDTQYF.

As concerns this clone: Germline is not matched at one junction end, which may reflect a read error. V and J are TRBV28 and TRBJ2-7; 12 bases are a match to TRBD2. The CDR3 length is 14 residues. Germline CDR1 is MDHEN and CDR2 is SYDVKM. CDR3 loop: CASSRTSGVSLMSF. Written as DNA, the CDR3 is TGTGCCAGCAGTAGGACTAGCGGGGTGTCCCTAATGAGCTTC.

The chain carries TRBV19 and TRBJ2-5; perhaps TRBD1 as D (8 bases). Germline V gene data show CDR1 as LNHDA and CDR2 as SQIVND (reference sequence). The CDR3 covers 17 residues. The ends were cut back, 2 bases at V and 5 bases at J, with 21 bases in the middle. The CDR3 coding sequence is TGTGCCAGTAGTATATCCCATCGGACAGGGCGGGGGGAGACCCAGTACTTC. Translated: CASSISHRTGRGETQYF.

The gene calls are TRBV19 and TRBJ2-4; D may be TRBD1 (7 bases). The germline V and J ends were trimmed by 1 base and 0 bases, with 10 bases remaining between them. The CDR3 runs 16 residues. Germline V CDR1 and CDR2: LNHDA, SQIVND (reference sequence). CDR3 loop: CASSIAGGIAKNIQYF. CDR3 bases: TGTGCCAGTAGTATAGCAGGGGGGATAGCCAAAAACATTCAGTACTTC. The whole variable domain, remainder taken from reference TRBV19 and TRBJ2-4, is DGGITQSPKYLFRKEGQNVTLSCEQNLNHDAMYWYRQDPGQGLRLIYYSQIVNDFQKGDIAEGYSVSREKKESFPLTVTSAQKNPTAFYLCASSIAGGIAKNIQYFGAGTRLSVL.

The V call is TRBV7-2, the J call TRBJ2-3; TRBD2 aligns across 7 bases. With V trimmed by 5 bases and J by 0 bases, 8 bases remained unmatched. There are 16 residues in the CDR3. Germline assignment: CDR1 SGHTA and CDR2 FQGNSA. This chain's CDR3 is CASSDGGGPSTDTQYF. CDR3 bases: TGTGCCAGCAGCGACGGCGGGGGACCTAGCACAGATACGCAGTATTTT.

This clone came up once. This chain uses TRBV5-1 with TRBJ2-7; D may be TRBD1 (6 bases). V was cut by 4 bases and J by 3 bases, with 14 bases left in between. Germline CDR1 SGHRS, CDR2 YFSETQ. The CDR3 contains 14 residues. In DNA form, the CDR3 reads TGCGCCAGCAGCCGGGACAACCTCCGCTACGAGCAGTACTTC. Its protein product is CASSRDNLRYEQYF.

V is TRBV5-4 and J is TRBJ2-5; TRBD1 is a possible D gene (6 bases). Germline CDR1 SGHNT, CDR2 YYREEE (reference sequence). Trimming cost V 6 bases and J 1 base, with 13 bases left between them. CDR3 size: 14 residues. The CDR3 sequence: CASNLVDSQETQYF. DNA for the CDR3: TGTGCCAGCAACCTGGTGGACAGCCAAGAGACCCAGTACTTC.

To note about this clone: The identical CDR3 is also encoded by other nucleotide sequences in the sample. The chain recombines TRBV18 with TRBJ1-1; D not certain. V shed 3 bases and J shed 5 bases, with 10 bases lying between them. In germline, CDR1 is KGHSH, CDR2 LQKENI. CDR3 length: 13 residues. CDR3: CASSPFGGTEAFF. CDR3 sequence (DNA): TGTGCCAGCTCACCCTTCGGTGGAACTGAAGCTTTCTTT.

V usage is TRBV5-6 and J usage is TRBJ1-2; unclear D gene. V lost 0 bases, J lost 5 bases, and 11 bases lay in between. Germline V CDR1 and CDR2: SGHDT, YYEEEE. The CDR3 totals 14 residues. CDR3 nucleotide sequence: TGTGCCAGCAGCTTGGGGCGGAACCCATATGGCTACACCTTC. Protein: CASSLGRNPYGYTF.

The sample holds one count of this clone. The chain recombines TRBV28 with TRBJ2-7; 9 positions agree with TRBD1. Germline loops: CDR1 MDHEN, CDR2 SYDVKM. The CDR3 sequence is 16 residues long. J lost 2 bases, V lost 5 bases, and 10 bases had no gene match. CDR3 sequence reads: CASSTSGTGSPYEQYF. The CDR3 DNA is TGTGCCAGCAGTACGTCCGGGACAGGGAGCCCCTACGAGCAGTACTTC.

The J gene is TRBJ1-2, the V gene TRBV4-3; no firm D call. CDR1 and CDR2 from the germline V gene are LGHNA and YSLEER. This CDR3 contains 15 residues. Trimming cost V 0 bases and J 7 bases, with 15 bases left between them. CDR3 sequence (DNA): TGCGCCAGCAGCCAAGATTCAAGAGGGTTCGGTGGCTACACCTTC. This codes for CASSQDSRGFGGYTF.

V is TRBV24-1 and J is TRBJ2-5; no firm D call. This CDR3 is built from 17 residues. Germline V gives CDR1 KGHDR, CDR2 SFDVKD. V gave up 4 bases and J gave up 4 bases, with 21 bases separating them. CDR3 nucleotide sequence: TGTGCCACCAGTGACTCCTTCACGACATATCCAGGAGAGACCCAGTACTTC. It yields the protein CATSDSFTTYPGETQYF.

The chain links TRBV7-2 to TRBJ2-3; D gene uncertain. This CDR3 spans 13 amino acids. Between the trimmed V and J ends, which lost 6 bases and 0 bases, there was a span of 7 bases. CDR1 is SGHTA and CDR2 is FQGNSA in the germline V gene. CDR3: CASRLTSTDTQYF. The CDR3 nucleotides are TGTGCCAGCAGGCTCACTAGCACAGATACGCAGTATTTT.

This chain links TRBV6-6 with TRBJ2-1; D call uncertain. CDR3 size: 15 residues. Trimming shortened V by 7 bases and J by 0 bases, and 13 bases separated the two germline ends. Looked up from germline, CDR1 is MNHNY and CDR2 is SVGAGI (reference sequence). DNA for the CDR3: TGTGCCAGCACCTACGAAGCCTACTCCTACAATGAGCAGTTCTTC. It yields the protein CASTYEAYSYNEQFF.

This chain links TRBV5-1 with TRBJ1-1; 9 positions agree with TRBD1. J gave up 1 base and V 1 base, and 14 bases lay outside the gene matches. This CDR3 contains 19 residues. CDR1 SGHRS and CDR2 YFSETQ come from the germline V gene. CDR3 DNA: TGCGCCAGCAGCTTGTTCCCCTCGCCCCTGGGACAGGGGAACACTGAAGCTTTCTTT. It encodes CASSLFPSPLGQGNTEAFF.

CDR3 in amino acids: CASSPTSGGAREQFF. In DNA form, the CDR3 reads TGTGCCAGCAGTCCTACTAGCGGGGGGGCCCGTGAGCAGTTCTTC. The chain uses TRBV28 and TRBJ2-1, with 13 bases lining up with TRBD2. With V trimmed by 5 bases and J by 9 bases, 7 bases remained unmatched. This CDR3 contains 15 residues. Germline loops: CDR1 MDHEN, CDR2 SYDVKM.

The chain couples TRBV4-1 to TRBJ2-7; no reliable D call. V was shortened by 4 bases and J by 0 bases, with 10 bases between the two germline ends. Germline-derived CDR1 and CDR2 are MGHRA and YSYEKL. This CDR3 spans 14 amino acids. The CDR3 DNA reads TGCGCCAGCAGCCCCTACACCTTCTCCTACGAGCAGTACTTC. It is translated as CASSPYTFSYEQYF.

This clone occurred once. CDR3 in amino acids: CASSLERDIAYEQYF. The CDR3 coding sequence is TGTGCCAGCAGCTTAGAACGAGACATAGCCTACGAGCAGTACTTC. This chain uses TRBV11-2 with TRBJ2-7; D is ambiguous. V was cut by 0 bases and J by 2 bases, with 11 bases left in between. The CDR3 sequence is 15 residues long. The germline V gene has CDR1 SGHAT and CDR2 FQNNGV. Drawing the rest from reference TRBV11-2 and TRBJ2-7, the complete variable domain is EAGVAQSPRYKIIEKRQSVAFWCNPISGHATLYWYQQILGQGPKLLIQFQNNGVVDDSQLPKDRFSAERLKGVDSTLKIQPAKLEDSAVYLCASSLERDIAYEQYFGPGTRLTVT.

The rearrangement links TRBV15 to TRBJ1-4; D ambiguous. Trimming cost V 5 bases and J 8 bases, with 18 bases left between them. CDR3 size: 15 residues. Germline V gene sequence: CDR1 LNHNV, CDR2 YYDKDF (reference sequence). The CDR3 reads CATSSYRPEGEKLFF. The CDR3 region has the DNA TGTGCCACCAGCTCGTACCGGCCAGAAGGCGAAAAACTGTTTTTT. Together with reference TRBV15 and TRBJ1-4, the CDR3 gives the full variable domain: DAMVIQNPRYQVTQFGKPVTLSCSQTLNHNVMYWYQQKSSQAPKLLFHYYDKDFNNEADTPDNFQSRRPNTSFCFLDIRSPGLGDTAMYLCATSSYRPEGEKLFFGSGTQLSVL.